The 29 T cell receptor beta chains reported below all come from one sample, sequenced in a study of T cells after yellow fever vaccination. TCRdb itself ran the 5' RACE reads through MiXCR, one entry per CDR3 protein. The sample yields over 25,000 distinct CDR3 sequences, roughly 10% seen once. This sample comprised PBMCs, either bulk or a sorted T-cell subset (CD4+, CD8+, memory, or dextramer-sorted; not recorded which), obtained about 2 weeks after the first yellow fever vaccination. The receptors stem from a man between 18 and 29 years old who received the YFV17D yellow fever vaccine.

In the case of this clonotype: A much larger clone lies one base from this, so it may be a read error. The chain uses TRBV27 and TRBJ1-1; D gene uncertain. Trimming pared 3 bases from V and 0 bases from J, leaving 11 bases between. CDR3 length equals 15 residues. Germline CDR1 and CDR2: MNHEY and SMNVEV (reference sequence). The CDR3 bases are TGTGCCAGCAGTTTTAAGGCAGCAATGAACACTGAAGCTTTCTTT. Protein sequence: CASSFKAAMNTEAFF.

Points on this clonotype: This clone may be a read error of a much larger clone one base away. The chain uses TRBV20-1 and TRBJ2-7, with a weak D call TRBD2 (7 bases). This CDR3 region has 15 residues. The germline gives CDR1 DFQATT, CDR2 SNEGSKA (reference sequence). The CDR3 spells CCASARGGRGNEQYF. DNA for the CDR3: TGCTGTGCTAGCGCCAGGGGAGGGCGTGGCAACGAGCAGTACTTC.

At least ten counts were recorded for this clonotype. This chain connects TRBV5-1 to TRBJ2-5, with TRBD1 identical over 8 bases. CDR1 and CDR2 (germline): SGHRS, YFSETQ. J was trimmed by 5 bases and V by 4 bases; bases with no gene match: 10. The CDR3 is 15 residues long. The CDR3 is CASSLLTGAEETQYF. The CDR3 bases are TGCGCCAGCAGCCTACTGACAGGGGCGGAGGAGACCCAGTACTTC.

This clonotype showed up many times. The chain employs TRBV18 and TRBJ1-1; D is perhaps TRBD1 (6 bases). V was shortened by 3 bases and J by 11 bases, with 16 bases between the two germline ends. Germline lookup yields CDR1 KGHSH and CDR2 LQKENI. The CDR3 contains 13 residues. For the CDR3, the DNA is TGTGCCAGCTCACCCTCGGACAGCCGAGGGGCTTTCTTT. Residues: CASSPSDSRGAFF.

This clonotype showed up just a few times. The chain joins TRBV7-2 to TRBJ1-6; D remains unclear. CDR3 size: 12 residues. CDR1 SGHTA and CDR2 FQGNSA come from the germline V gene. Trimming shortened V by 11 bases and J by 4 bases, and 9 bases separated the two germline ends. The CDR3 loop reads CASRLYNSPLHF. The CDR3 coding sequence is TGTGCCTCCAGACTATATAATTCACCCCTCCACTTT.

Many counts were recorded for this clonotype. This chain links TRBV3-1 with TRBJ2-2; the match to TRBD1 covers 7 bases. This CDR3 is built from 16 residues. Per the germline V gene, CDR1 is LGHDT and CDR2 is YNNKEL (reference sequence). Trimming at V came to 4 bases and at J to 4 bases, leaving 9 bases not matched to a gene. The CDR3 DNA is TGTGCCAGCAGCCCCTCGACAGGGTTCGGCACCGGGGAGCTGTTTTTT. Its protein is CASSPSTGFGTGELFF.

This clonotype was counted many times. CDR3 bases: TGCGCCAGCCAGCGGGGGGCCCAAGAGACCCAGTACTTC. Protein sequence: CASQRGAQETQYF. V is TRBV5-1 and J is TRBJ2-5; 9 nucleotides align to TRBD2. V trimming: 7 bases; J trimming: 1 base; junction bases outside the gene matches: 2. The germline gives CDR1 SGHRS, CDR2 YFSETQ. The CDR3 has 13 amino acids.

At least ten counts were recorded for this clonotype. The chain employs TRBV7-2 and TRBJ2-5, with a weak D call TRBD2 (6 bases). The CDR3 is 15 amino acids. V was trimmed by 0 bases and J by 0 bases, leaving 8 bases between them. The germline gives CDR1 SGHTA, CDR2 FQGNSA. This CDR3 is CASSLAGGYQETQYF. CDR3 bases: TGTGCCAGCAGCTTAGCTGGGGGGTACCAAGAGACCCAGTACTTC.

This clonotype was picked up many times. This sequence joins TRBV12-3 or TRBV12-4 and TRBJ1-1; D not resolved. The CDR3 runs to 14 residues. Trimming pared 6 bases from V and 1 base from J, leaving 12 bases between. CDR3 bases: TGTGCCAGCAGGGTGTCGGGATCGAACACTGAAGCTTTCTTT. Translation: CASRVSGSNTEAFF.

This clonotype appeared many times. This sequence joins TRBV20-1 and TRBJ2-5; TRBD1 matches at 7 bases. Germline trimming cut 5 bases from V and 4 bases from J; bases unmatched to any gene: 7. CDR1 is DFQATT and CDR2 is SNEGSKA in the germline V gene (reference sequence). The CDR3 length is 13 residues. For the CDR3, the DNA is TGCAGTGCTCGCCCTACAGGGGTAGAGACCCAGTACTTC. This gives the protein CSARPTGVETQYF.

This clonotype was counted ten times or more. The rearrangement joins TRBV6-1 to TRBJ2-2, with 7 bases that match TRBD1. Germline V gene lookup returns CDR1 MNHNS and CDR2 SASEGT. Trimming removed 7 bases from V and 4 bases from J; junction bases left unmatched: 6. The CDR3 has 14 residues. The CDR3 DNA follows: TGTGCCAGCACCCTCAACAGGGGCACCGGGGAGCTGTTTTTT. It encodes CASTLNRGTGELFF.

In its sample, this clonotype was seen many times. This chain uses TRBV20-1 with TRBJ1-5, with no clear D. The CDR3 spans 12 residues. The V gene lost 5 bases and the J gene lost 4 bases, with 9 bases spanning the gap. The germline gives CDR1 DFQATT, CDR2 SNEGSKA (reference sequence). The CDR3 DNA follows: TGCAGTGCTGCCGACGGTAATCAGCCCCAGCATTTT. Its protein is CSAADGNQPQHF.

This clonotype was observed at least ten times. V and J are TRBV2 and TRBJ2-3, with 7 bases matching TRBD2. Germline assignment: CDR1 SNHLY and CDR2 FYNNEI. CDR3 size: 13 residues. Germline trimming cut 5 bases from V and 2 bases from J; bases unmatched to any gene: 1. The CDR3 DNA reads TGTGCCAGCAGTCGGGACTACACAGATACGCAGTATTTT. Translated, it gives CASSRDYTDTQYF.

This clonotype was recorded at least ten times. The gene calls are TRBV6-6 and TRBJ1-6; perhaps TRBD1 as D (6 bases). Trimming removed 5 bases at V and 10 bases at J, with 12 bases between. This CDR3 has 13 amino acids. Per the germline V gene, CDR1 is MNHNY and CDR2 is SVGAGI (reference sequence). CDR3 coding DNA: TGTGCCAGCAGTACGACAGGTATCTCACCCCTCCACTTT. Translation gives CASSTTGISPLHF.

There are many counts of this clonotype. The chain recombines TRBV12-3 or TRBV12-4 with TRBJ2-1; D might be TRBD2 (5 bases). V gave up 6 bases and J gave up 10 bases, with 22 bases separating them. The CDR3 runs to 15 residues. The CDR3, as DNA: TGTGCCAGCAGCTTCATGGTTGGTGCGCGGGCGGAGCAGTTCTTC. This sequence encodes CASSFMVGARAEQFF.

This clonotype was found many times. The J gene is TRBJ2-7, the V gene TRBV6-2 or TRBV6-3; the D gene is possibly TRBD2 (6 bases). There are 13 residues in the CDR3. Germline V gene lookup returns CDR1 MNHEY and CDR2 SVGEGT. Trimming removed 8 bases from V and 2 bases from J, with 13 bases in between. Written as DNA, the CDR3 is TGTGCCAGCGCCAGCGGGCCGGCCTACGAGCAGTACTTC. Encoded protein: CASASGPAYEQYF.

This clonotype was seen repeatedly, ten times or more. The chain couples TRBV7-7 to TRBJ2-1, with 13 bases fitting TRBD2. The J segment lost 5 bases and the V segment lost 5 bases, leaving 6 bases of the junction unmatched. Germline CDR1 is SSHAT and CDR2 is FNYEAQ (reference sequence). The CDR3 has 16 residues. The CDR3 sequence is CASSPTGTSGDNEQFF. The CDR3 DNA is TGTGCCAGCAGCCCAACCGGGACTAGCGGGGACAATGAGCAGTTCTTC.

By share of the sample, this clonotype is large. The chain carries TRBV24-1 and TRBJ2-1, with D unresolved. This CDR3 is built from 13 residues. Germline lookup yields CDR1 KGHDR and CDR2 SFDVKD. The V end lost 3 bases, the J end lost 3 bases, and 5 bases lay between the germline ends. CDR3 sequence reads: CATSDRLYNEQFF. The CDR3 nucleotides read TGTGCCACCAGTGATCGTCTCTACAATGAGCAGTTCTTC.

This clonotype came up many times. The rearrangement joins TRBV4-3 to TRBJ1-2; D not certain. With 0 bases removed from V and 6 bases from J, the gap between germline ends came to 14 bases. Germline V CDR1 and CDR2: LGHNA, YSLEER. CDR3 size: 15 residues. CDR3 DNA: TGCGCCAGCAGCCAAGAAGGCGTCAGGTCGGATGGCTACACCTTC. Its protein product is CASSQEGVRSDGYTF.

This clonotype showed up many times. V and J are TRBV7-6 and TRBJ2-3; unclear D gene. Between the trimmed V and J ends, which lost 5 bases and 0 bases, there was a span of 6 bases. Germline V gene lookup returns CDR1 SGHVS and CDR2 FNYEAQ. CDR3 length: 13 amino acids. Here the CDR3 DNA reads TGTGCCAGCAGCCAGGACAGCACAGATACGCAGTATTTT. Translating gives CASSQDSTDTQYF. Drawing the rest from reference TRBV7-6 and TRBJ2-3, the complete variable domain is GAGVSQSPRYKVTKRGQDVALRCDPISGHVSLYWYRQALGQGPEFLTYFNYEAQQDKSGLPNDRFSAERPEGSISTLTIQRTEQRDSAMYRCASSQDSTDTQYFGPGTRLTVL.

This clonotype has at least ten counts. CDR3 nucleotide sequence: TGTGCCAGCTCACCAGTCACGAGCGGGGGGTACTCTGGCACAGATACGCAGTATTTT. Residues: CASSPVTSGGYSGTDTQYF. The gene calls are TRBV18 and TRBJ2-3, with 9 positions matching TRBD2. In germline, CDR1 is KGHSH, CDR2 LQKENI. Trimming took 2 bases from V and 1 from J; bases not matched to a gene: 13. This CDR3 comprises 19 residues.

This clonotype was seen at least ten times. The J gene is TRBJ2-2, the V gene TRBV4-2; a possible D gene is TRBD1 (7 bases). In germline, CDR1 is LGHNA, CDR2 YNFKEQ. The CDR3 sequence is 16 residues long. V was clipped by 8 bases and J by 0 bases, with 16 bases between them. CDR3 nucleotides: TGTGCCAGCGGAGGGGCAGGGGGGTCGAACACCGGGGAGCTGTTTTTT. This sequence encodes CASGGAGGSNTGELFF.

This clonotype was seen ten or more times. The gene calls are TRBV4-1 and TRBJ2-2, with D unresolved. The germline V gene encodes CDR1 MGHRA and CDR2 YSYEKL. The CDR3 has 13 residues. Between the trimmed V and J ends, which lost 6 bases and 7 bases, there was a span of 12 bases. In DNA, the CDR3 is TGCGCCAGCAGACCAGACTCCTACGGGGAGCTGTTTTTT. Translating it yields CASRPDSYGELFF.

In its sample, this clonotype was seen many times. The CDR3 spells CATSRDRAYSNQPQHF. Written as DNA, the CDR3 is TGTGCCACCAGCAGAGATCGAGCCTATAGCAATCAGCCCCAGCATTTT. The chain links TRBV15 to TRBJ1-5; no clear D. This CDR3 spans 16 amino acids. V lost 0 bases, J lost 0 bases, and 9 bases lay in between. Germline-derived CDR1 and CDR2 are LNHNV and YYDKDF (reference sequence).

J is TRBJ2-1 and V is TRBV5-1, with 7 positions matching TRBD2. CDR3 length equals 16 residues. The V segment lost 4 bases and the J segment 7 bases; nucleotides outside the gene matches: 14. The germline V gene has CDR1 SGHRS and CDR2 YFSETQ. The CDR3 here is CASSLPRGGGLNEQFF. The CDR3 bases are TGCGCCAGCAGCCTACCACGCGGGGGAGGCCTTAATGAGCAGTTCTTC. Full variable domain (remainder filled in from reference TRBV5-1 and TRBJ2-1): KAGVTQTPRYLIKTRGQQVTLSCSPISGHRSVSWYQQTPGQGLQFLFEYFSETQRNKGNFPGRFSGRQFSNSRSEMNVSTLELGDSALYLCASSLPRGGGLNEQFFGPGTRLTVL.

This clonotype was detected many times. The rearrangement links TRBV28 to TRBJ1-5, with D possibly TRBD1 on 5 matching bases. Germline-derived CDR1 and CDR2 are MDHEN and SYDVKM. Trimming took 8 bases from V and 3 from J, leaving 14 bases between them. The CDR3 extends over 14 amino acids. The CDR3 region is CASHEGAYNQPQHF. CDR3 nucleotide sequence: TGTGCCAGCCACGAAGGGGCCTACAATCAGCCCCAGCATTTT. Complete variable domain (other parts from reference TRBV28 and TRBJ1-5): DVKVTQSSRYLVKRTGEKVFLECVQDMDHENMFWYRQDPGLGLRLIYFSYDVKMKEKGDIPEGYSVSREKKERFSLILESASTNQTSMYLCASHEGAYNQPQHFGDGTRLSIL.

A single count supports this clonotype. This may be a read error, as it is one base from a much larger clone. The chain employs TRBV7-2 and TRBJ2-7; TRBD1 agrees at 8 bases. Germline CDR1 reads SGHTA; CDR2 reads FQGNSA. This CDR3 comprises 13 residues. Here the CDR3 DNA reads TGTGCCATCAGCTCCACAGGGACAGGCGAGCAGTACTTC. It yields the protein CAISSTGTGEQYF.

The sample holds one count of this clonotype. This clone may be a read error of a much larger clone one base away. Here the CDR3 reads CATSGGWYNEQFF. CDR3 nucleotide sequence: TGTGCCACCAGTGGCGGATGGTACAATGAGCAGTTCTTC. The chain recombines TRBV24-1 with TRBJ2-1; D gene uncertain. V was shortened by 5 bases and J by 4 bases, with 8 bases between the two germline ends. CDR1 and CDR2 (germline): KGHDR, SFDVKD. CDR3 length: 13 residues.

This clonotype was observed at least ten times. The rearrangement uses TRBV20-1 and TRBJ2-5; maybe TRBD2 (5 bases). V gave up 6 bases and J gave up 1 base, with 12 bases separating them. Germline lookup yields CDR1 DFQATT and CDR2 SNEGSKA (reference sequence). The CDR3 loop spans 13 amino acids. CDR3 residues: CSAPLGVQETQYF. As DNA, the CDR3 is TGCAGTGCCCCCTTGGGAGTCCAAGAGACCCAGTACTTC.